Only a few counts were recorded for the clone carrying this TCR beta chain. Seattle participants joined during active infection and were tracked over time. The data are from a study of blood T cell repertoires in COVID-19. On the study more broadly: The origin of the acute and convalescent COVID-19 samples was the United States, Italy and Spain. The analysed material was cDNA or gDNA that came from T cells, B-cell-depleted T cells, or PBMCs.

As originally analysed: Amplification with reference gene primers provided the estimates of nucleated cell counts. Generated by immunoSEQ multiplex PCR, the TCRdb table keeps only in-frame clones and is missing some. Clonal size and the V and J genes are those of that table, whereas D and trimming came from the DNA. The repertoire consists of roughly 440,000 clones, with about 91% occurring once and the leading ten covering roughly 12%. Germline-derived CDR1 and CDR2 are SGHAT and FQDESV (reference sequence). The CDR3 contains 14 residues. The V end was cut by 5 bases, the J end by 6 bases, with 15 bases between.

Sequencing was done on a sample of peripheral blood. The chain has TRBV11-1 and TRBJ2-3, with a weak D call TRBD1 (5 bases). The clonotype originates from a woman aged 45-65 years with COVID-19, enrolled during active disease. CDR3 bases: TGTGCCAGCAGCCTTACAGGATCTCGGGATACGCAGTATTTT. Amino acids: CASSLTGSRDTQYF.